The 4 T cell receptor beta chains listed next were all sequenced from one sample in a study of graft-versus-host responses after intestinal transplantation. This table comes from immunoSEQ multiplex PCR, and its TCRdb copy is limited to in-frame clones, with some not included. The sample consists of tens of thousands of clones, roughly 90% of them appearing once. These receptors are not linked to any known antigen. The sequencing here drew on unstimulated CD4+ T cells sorted from spleen or lymph node cells, taken before intestinal transplant. The receptors come from a human donor who received an intestinal transplant.

The gene calls are TRBV7-9 and TRBJ1-1, with 8 bases fitting TRBD1. This CDR3 comprises 15 residues. The trim removed 5 bases at V and 3 bases at J, leaving 8 bases unmatched. In germline, CDR1 is SEHNR, CDR2 FQNEAQ (reference sequence). The CDR3 DNA reads as TGTGCCAGCAGCATCCAGACAGGGGTGGACACTGAAGCTTTCTTT. Its translation: CASSIQTGVDTEAFF.

This chain connects TRBV5-1 to TRBJ2-2; D perhaps matches TRBD1 (6 bases). CDR3 length equals 16 residues. V lost 9 bases to trimming and J lost 3 bases, with 21 bases between them. Germline loops: CDR1 SGHRS, CDR2 YFSETQ. The DNA of the CDR3 is TGCGCCACTTCGGACAGAGCTCATCGGGACACCGGGGAGCTGTTTTTT. Encoded protein: CATSDRAHRDTGELFF.

The V call is TRBV25-1, the J call TRBJ1-2; D is ambiguous. Germline CDR1 MGHDK, CDR2 SYGVNS. Between the trimmed V and J ends, which lost 6 bases and 7 bases, there was a span of 12 bases. CDR3 length equals 12 residues. The CDR3 coding sequence is TGTGCCAGCAGCCCCACCGGTATTGGCTACACCTTC. Translating gives CASSPTGIGYTF.

This clone was counted once. V and J are TRBV9 and TRBJ2-1; 8 nucleotides line up with TRBD2. From germline, CDR1 is SGDLS and CDR2 YYNGEE. The CDR3 loop spans 15 amino acids. The V and J ends lost 2 bases and 10 bases, in that order; junction bases with no gene match: 11. In DNA form, the CDR3 reads TGTGCCAGCAGCGTGGACACGGGGGGGCCGGGGGAGCAGTTCTTC. This sequence encodes CASSVDTGGPGEQFF. Filled out from reference TRBV9 and TRBJ2-1, the complete variable domain reads DSGVTQTPKHLITATGQRVTLRCSPRSGDLSVYWYQQSLDQGLQFLIQYYNGEERAKGNILERFSAQQFPDLHSELNLSSLELGDSALYFCASSVDTGGPGEQFFGPGTRLTVL.